The 19 T cell receptor beta chains reported below all come from one sample, sequenced in a study of CXCR3 chemokines and chemotherapy response in bladder cancer (dated by TCRdb to between 2021 and 2022). Library creation used PCR. This sample was sequenced with an Illumina HiSeq 2500. Starting from the raw public reads, TCRdb applied fastp trimming at Q25, assembled clones with MiXCR and retained in-frame beta chains. One record per CDR3 amino acid sequence lists the most common genes and DNA. The sample data list several thousand distinct CDR3 sequences, and around 14% of these were observed just once. The top ten constitute 11% of the sample. This sample was gathered from a patient whose treatment included neoadjuvant chemotherapy. These receptor sequences come from a human donor with bladder cancer that responded to neoadjuvant chemotherapy.

This clonotype is labeled medium-sized (0.01 to 0.1%). The chain uses TRBV5-4 and TRBJ2-1, with 13 bases matching TRBD2. The CDR3 is 15 residues long. The V segment lost 2 bases and the J segment 8 bases; nucleotides outside the gene matches: 4. From germline, CDR1 is SGHNT and CDR2 YYREEE (reference sequence). The CDR3 sequence: CASSFRLAGGDEQFF. CDR3 sequence (DNA): TGTGCCAGCAGCTTTCGACTAGCGGGGGGCGATGAGCAGTTCTTC.

This clonotype counts as medium-sized. The V and J genes are TRBV28 and TRBJ2-7, with 11 positions matching TRBD2. Germline V gives CDR1 MDHEN, CDR2 SYDVKM. The CDR3 is 14 amino acids. V dropped 8 bases and J dropped 4; count of bases not matched to a gene: 7. CDR3: CASGVAGGFYEQYF. The CDR3 DNA sequence: TGTGCCAGCGGTGTAGCGGGAGGGTTTTACGAGCAGTACTTC.

In this sample, this clonotype is medium-sized. The chain employs TRBV6-1 and TRBJ2-3, with 9 bases fitting TRBD2. V lost 2 bases, J lost 6 bases, and 9 bases stayed unmatched. The germline V gene has CDR1 MNHNS and CDR2 SASEGT. The length of the CDR3 is 16 residues. CDR3 sequence: CASSEWISGSGDTQYF. CDR3 coding DNA: TGTGCCAGCAGTGAATGGATTAGCGGGAGCGGGGATACGCAGTATTTT.

This clonotype is large within its sample. This chain connects TRBV6-1 to TRBJ1-5, with 8 positions matching TRBD1. Germline values: CDR1 MNHNS, CDR2 SASEGT. With V trimmed by 1 base and J by 0 bases, 2 bases remained unmatched. The CDR3 totals 16 residues. The CDR3 sequence: CASSEGTGSSNQPQHF. CDR3 nucleotide sequence: TGTGCCAGCAGTGAAGGGACAGGGAGTAGCAATCAGCCCCAGCATTTT.

Sample share makes this clonotype medium-sized (0.01 to 0.1%). V usage is TRBV30 and J usage is TRBJ1-6, with unresolved D. CDR1 and CDR2 (germline): GTSNPN, SVGIG (reference sequence). Trimming shortened V by 2 bases and J by 5 bases, and 4 bases separated the two germline ends. The CDR3 loop spans 12 amino acids. The CDR3 sequence: CAWSRDNSPLHF. In DNA, the CDR3 is TGTGCCTGGAGTCGTGATAATTCACCCCTCCACTTT.

Ten or more counts support this clonotype. V usage is TRBV12-3 or TRBV12-4 and J usage is TRBJ1-1; D not certain. With 5 bases removed from V and 1 base from J, the gap between germline ends came to 11 bases. CDR3 size: 14 residues. The CDR3 DNA sequence: TGTGCCAGCAGTGGTATAAGCCCGAACACTGAAGCTTTCTTT. This encodes CASSGISPNTEAFF.

The V and J genes are TRBV27 and TRBJ2-2, with D unclear. The germline gives CDR1 MNHEY, CDR2 SMNVEV (reference sequence). V gave up 8 bases and J gave up 0 bases, with 10 bases separating them. The CDR3 is 14 residues long. The CDR3 DNA is TGTGCCAGCTCCCTAACCGCGAACACCGGGGAGCTGTTTTTT. Its protein is CASSLTANTGELFF.

In this sample, this clonotype turned up many times. V is TRBV12-3 or TRBV12-4 and J is TRBJ2-7; a possible D gene is TRBD2 (5 bases). Trimming removed 5 bases at V and 0 bases at J, with 14 bases between. This CDR3 contains 15 residues. The CDR3 region is CASSVGAGHSYEQYF. CDR3 in DNA: TGTGCCAGCAGTGTAGGTGCGGGTCACTCCTACGAGCAGTACTTC.

The chain employs TRBV6-6 and TRBJ2-7, with D perhaps matching TRBD2 (7 bases). Germline CDR1 MNHNY, CDR2 SVGAGI (reference sequence). The CDR3 has 16 amino acids. V lost 6 bases, J lost 2 bases, and 20 bases lay in between. CDR3 sequence reads: CASSSGGATSPYEQYF. CDR3 nucleotide sequence: TGTGCCAGCAGCAGTGGGGGGGCCACCAGCCCCTACGAGCAGTACTTC.

V usage is TRBV20-1 and J usage is TRBJ2-3; 11 bases agree with TRBD2. Germline V CDR1 and CDR2: DFQATT, SNEGSKA (reference sequence). CDR3 length: 14 amino acids. With 5 bases clipped from V and 2 bases from J, the junction kept 3 bases outside the gene matches. CDR3 loop: CSAPTSGTTDTQYF. The CDR3 coding sequence is TGCAGTGCTCCGACTAGCGGGACCACAGATACGCAGTATTTT.

By share of the sample, this clonotype is medium-sized. This rearrangement joins TRBV6-1 to TRBJ2-7; D may be TRBD1 (5 bases). Trimming removed 2 bases from V and 4 bases from J, with 15 bases in between. The CDR3 runs 15 residues. The germline V gene has CDR1 MNHNS and CDR2 SASEGT. CDR3 nucleotide sequence: TGTGCCAGCAGTGAAAAAGTCGCCCAGGGATACGAGCAGTACTTC. It translates to CASSEKVAQGYEQYF.

By its share, this clonotype is medium-sized. The chain carries TRBV19 and TRBJ1-5; possibly TRBD1 for D (6 bases). The CDR3 spans 15 residues. Germline V gene sequence: CDR1 LNHDA, CDR2 SQIVND (reference sequence). V lost 3 bases, J lost 2 bases, and 11 bases lay in between. The CDR3 is CASSIRGAGNQPQHF. The CDR3 nucleotides are TGTGCCAGTAGTATCCGGGGGGCAGGCAATCAGCCCCAGCATTTT.

Relative to its sample, this clonotype is medium-sized. The chain joins TRBV19 to TRBJ2-6; 9 bases align to TRBD1. J gave up 3 bases and V 2 bases, and 5 bases lay outside the gene matches. This CDR3 contains 17 residues. CDR1 is LNHDA and CDR2 is SQIVND in the germline V gene (reference sequence). CDR3 loop: CASSIRGQGLGANVLTF. CDR3 sequence (DNA): TGTGCCAGTAGTATAAGGGGACAGGGCCTTGGGGCCAACGTCCTGACTTTC.

This clonotype rates as medium-sized. The CDR3, as DNA: TGTGCCAGTAGAGCCGGGACTAGCGGGAGTTCAAGTCCAGATACGCAGTATTTT. The encoded protein is CASRAGTSGSSSPDTQYF. The chain employs TRBV19 and TRBJ2-3; TRBD2 agrees at 14 bases. Trimming at V came to 6 bases and at J to 4 bases, leaving 12 bases not matched to a gene. This CDR3 contains 18 residues. Germline V gene lookup returns CDR1 LNHDA and CDR2 SQIVND (reference sequence). Together with reference TRBV19 and TRBJ2-3, the CDR3 gives the full variable domain: DGGITQSPKYLFRKEGQNVTLSCEQNLNHDAMYWYRQDPGQGLRLIYYSQIVNDFQKGDIAEGYSVSREKKESFPLTVTSAQKNPTAFYLCASRAGTSGSSSPDTQYFGPGTRLTVL.

This clonotype was seen many times. V and J are TRBV25-1 and TRBJ1-6; no definite D call. The CDR3 contains 15 residues. The V end was cut by 1 base, the J end by 5 bases, with 9 bases between. Germline V gene data show CDR1 as MGHDK and CDR2 as SYGVNS. The CDR3 DNA is TGTGCCAGCAGTGAATTCGGTCCGAATAATTCACCCCTCCACTTT. Encoded protein: CASSEFGPNNSPLHF.

This clonotype counts as medium-sized. The chain combines TRBV7-9 with TRBJ1-4, with 8 bases fitting TRBD1. Germline V CDR1 and CDR2: SEHNR, FQNEAQ (reference sequence). Trimming at V came to 4 bases and at J to 5 bases, leaving 9 bases not matched to a gene. This CDR3 is built from 16 residues. The CDR3 reads CASSSYLRDRNEKLFF. The CDR3 region has the DNA TGTGCCAGCAGCTCATACCTTCGGGACAGGAATGAAAAACTGTTTTTT.

This rearrangement joins TRBV20-1 to TRBJ2-2, with 7 positions matching TRBD1. Germline trimming cut 0 bases from V and 4 bases from J; bases unmatched to any gene: 8. The CDR3 is 16 amino acids. CDR1 and CDR2 (germline): DFQATT, SNEGSKA (reference sequence). The CDR3: CSARENRGGLTGELFF. CDR3 DNA: TGCAGTGCTAGAGAGAACAGGGGTGGCCTCACCGGGGAGCTGTTTTTT.

Within the sample, this clonotype is medium-sized. V gene TRBV6-6 combines with J gene TRBJ2-1, with no clear D. V shed 5 bases and J shed 6 bases, with 14 bases lying between them. Germline V gene lookup returns CDR1 MNHNY and CDR2 SVGAGI (reference sequence). The CDR3 runs to 14 residues. CDR3 loop: CASSDASLGNEQFF. In DNA form, the CDR3 reads TGTGCCAGCAGTGACGCTTCTTTGGGCAATGAGCAGTTCTTC.

This clonotype was counted at least ten times. This chain uses TRBV12-3 or TRBV12-4 with TRBJ2-5; 10 bases agree with TRBD2. This CDR3 comprises 13 residues. The V and J ends lost 6 bases and 4 bases, in that order; junction bases with no gene match: 2. The CDR3 bases are TGTGCCAGCAGGCTAGCGGGAGTAGAGACCCAGTACTTC. It codes for CASRLAGVETQYF.